This TCR beta chain comes out of a study of OX40 agonist ivuxolimab in advanced cancers. Clones were sequenced by immunoSEQ multiplex PCR, and TCRdb holds only the in-frame ones, with some missing. The sample lists roughly 13,000 clones, 75% to 80% occurring once. V lost 5 bases to trimming and J lost 2 bases, with 7 bases between them. Germline CDR1 SEHNR, CDR2 FQNEAQ (reference sequence). The CDR3 totals 12 residues. Notes on the study in general: At doses 0.1 to 3.0 mg/kg, CD4+ and CD8+ clones expanded. Near-lowest levels of clonal expansion characterized partial responders at 0.1-3.0 mg/kg. No determination was made of the antigen specificity of the expanded peripheral T cells.

Concerning this clone itself: Its antigen is not identified.

The chain carries TRBV7-9 and TRBJ2-7, with D hard to call. The receptor was derived from an adult with an advanced solid tumor such as melanoma, head and neck, liver or kidney cancer. The specimen was CD4+ or CD8+ T cells sorted from blood, collected in a trial of the OX40 agonist ivuxolimab. The CDR3 loop is CASSLVTYEQYF. The CDR3 bases are TGTGCCAGCAGCCTGGTCACCTACGAGCAGTACTTC.